This record concerns one T cell receptor (beta chain) sequence. The antigen this receptor binds is unknown. No base quality values were provided; no much bigger clone lies one nucleotide off. The germline V gene encodes CDR1 SEHNR and CDR2 FQNEAQ (reference sequence). The CDR3 goes from the cysteine to the phenylalanine over 11 residues. Only the CDR3 DNA is retained, 33 bases long and in frame from the first base. Trimming takes 6 bases from V and 7 bases from J, and the germline ends sit 10 bases apart. The data originate from a study of blood T cell repertoires in COVID-19 (dated by TCRdb to about 2020). A note on the overall study: The collaborator samples originated in the United States, Italy and Spain and spanned the acute and convalescent phases of COVID-19. The samples were drawn from the first 160 participants of the ongoing ImmuneRACE study and from over 950 subjects provided by 6 global collaborators. The sample metadata nearly always contained a de-identified subject ID, COVID-19 status, age in years and sex. Where HLA class I and class II types were available, the types were taken from metadata supplied by the sample provider, not from assay-based typing. The repertoires were released in a freely available public database meant as a resource for research on the immune response to SARS-CoV-2. Subjects who had been exposed to COVID-19, were actively infected with it, or had recovered from it provided the deeply sampled blood TCRbeta repertoires that made up the dataset. The material from the prospective study consisted of cDNA or gDNA derived from T cells, B-cell-depleted T cells, or PBMCs.

TCRbeta CDR3 regions were amplified from genomic DNA using the immunoSEQ Assay, a bias-controlled multiplex PCR. Concerning the study's data processing: Nucleated cell counts per sample were estimated from amplification of reference gene primers within the assay. Sequence reads were collapsed and filtered to measure the absolute abundance of every unique TCRbeta CDR3 rearrangement. For each sample, productive Simpson clonality was calculated by taking the square root of Simpson's diversity index across productive rearrangements. TCRdb took this table from immuneACCESS and kept in-frame rearrangements with V and J called. Such tables lack part of the clones; where checked against another copy, unresolved V genes explain under half of the gap, and the rest is unexplained. That table supplies the V and J calls and clone size; D and trimming were determined from the DNA. In all, the sample holds roughly 210,000 clones, and around four fifths of those were seen once. The ten largest clones represent 10% to 13% of the sample.

At one collaborating source in Seattle, patients were enrolled during active infection and were followed longitudinally through the course of disease. Whole blood was collected in K2EDTA tubes by collaborating institutions according to the institutions' own protocols. For TCRbeta analysis, collaborators shipped samples as frozen whole blood, isolated PBMCs, or DNA extracted from either of those sample types. General findings and caveats noted by the study authors: How much clinical and demographic metadata was included differed by source and by participant, and the metadata was provided uncurated.

The sequence was collected from a woman at least 80 years old with COVID-19, enrolled during active disease. Source material: peripheral blood. The rearrangement combines TRBV7-9 with TRBJ2-7; possibly the D gene is TRBD1, per 5 matching bases. The DNA sequence is TGTGCCAGCAGTTACCACAGGGAGCAGTACTTC. It is translated as CASSYHREQYF.